Detailed here is one T cell receptor (beta chain). Its antigen remains undetermined. No base-level quality is on record; no much larger clone is a single base apart. The data originate from a study of shared clonotypes between healthy human individuals (dated by TCRdb to 2018 to 2020). For the study in its entirety: The cohort comprised a couple of women and a few men aged 18 to 49 years. Blood TCR repertoires of roughly five healthy adults were deeply sequenced to estimate repertoire size and the extent of clonotype sharing between individuals. To increase sequencing depth and limit assay-specific biases, TCR repertoire library preparation and sequencing were carried out by different laboratories using diverse techniques. Per donor, leukapheresis produced somewhere between about 0.85 and 10 billion PBMCs. Here is what the overall study found, with its caveats: Because the study included a small number of donors, the genetic and exposure-history diversity represented was limited. Sampling was restricted to blood, and TCR repertoires in tissue are likely to differ from TCR repertoires in blood. Pairwise subsampling indicated that sequencing depth was expected to affect the degree of clonotype sharing among donors.

Using the deep immunoSEQ assay, TCR CDR3 regions were amplified from genomic DNA by multiplex PCR. Extracted genomic DNA from each cell subset was spread evenly across all wells of several immunoSEQ 96-well plates, with each plate serving as a replicate. For unsorted PBMC, approximately 290 ng of genomic DNA, equivalent to around 30,000 T cell genomes, went into each replicate PCR. Genomic DNA from unsorted PBMC was sequenced over ten immunoSEQ deep assay plates. The purified libraries were quantified using a Qubit 3.0 fluorometer, sized with a Bioanalyzer 2100, and then quantified again using the KAPA Library Quantification kit. Every immunoSEQ 96-well plate was sequenced on a separate single-read 150-cycle Illumina NextSeq 550 flow cell. Regarding the original processing steps: Because only junctional sequences without quality scores were contained in the immunoSEQ output, filtering matching that applied to full-length reads could not be performed. To assign V/J genes and CDR3, sequences were annotated using PyIR, a Python wrapper for IgBLAST v1.9, with IMGT germline references. Reads were filtered out if the reads had weak V/J assignments (E-value above 1e-6), no CDR3, stop codons, out-of-frame junctions, or ambiguous translated residues. V3J clonotypes were defined as sequences sharing the same inferred V gene, J gene, and CDR3 amino acid sequence. The percentage overlap between two repertoires was calculated by dividing the number of shared unique clonotypes by the size of the smaller repertoire. Richness of each repertoire was evaluated using RTK rarefaction, the Chao1 estimator, and Recon v2.1 estimates of unobserved clonotypes. The immuneACCESS repertoire file appears here via TCRdb, limited to in-frame rearrangements. These files lack a portion of the clones; in checked studies, under half of the deficit traces to unresolved V genes, and the cause of the others is not known. The V and J calls and the clone size are those of that table, but D and trimming were determined from the DNA. This sample has some 470,000 clones in its table, and 75% to 85% of those were observed once. The ten largest account for around 13% of the sample.

The donors were healthy, HIV-negative adults who had no recently reported acute infections or vaccinations. Only Caucasian adults living in Nashville, Tennessee, USA were represented among the donors. For unsorted samples, 90 million or so PBMCs were counted and genomic DNA was extracted with the QIAamp DNA Blood Mini kit. Blood was obtained by leukapheresis, after which PBMCs were separated by Ficoll-Histopaque density gradient centrifugation and cryopreserved in liquid nitrogen vapor phase. Trimming removed 7 bases from V and 3 bases from J; the gene matches leave 7 bases unexplained. CDR1 and CDR2 are read off the germline V gene as SGHTA and FQGNSA. The CDR3, cysteine through phenylalanine, is 15 amino acids long. Of the read, only the CDR3 DNA is kept; its 45 bases are in frame from base 1.

In this chain, TRBV7-2 is recombined with TRBJ2-5, with 11 middle bases fitting TRBD2. Sequenced sample: PBMCs. The receptor was isolated from a woman aged 35 to 49 in good health. Some clones in this sample may be carry-over from other donors' samples. The DNA is as follows: TGTGCCAGCAACATAGCGGGAGGGCCGGAAGAGACCCAGTACTTC. It specifies CASNIAGGPEETQYF. Reference TRBV7-2 and TRBJ2-5 genes cover what lies past the CDR3, so the full variable domain is GAGVSQSPSNKVTEKGKDVELRCDPISGHTALYWYRQSLGQGLEFLIYFQGNSAPDKSGLPSDRFSAERTGGSVSTLTIQRTQQEDSAVYLCASNIAGGPEETQYFGPGTRLLVL.